This T cell receptor beta chain emerged from a study of T cells in Graves' hyperthyroidism and ophthalmopathy. The wider study: Any treatment followed the collection of peripheral blood at initial diagnosis. Study outcomes and limitations: For ophthalmopathy, model prediction preceded onset by a median roughly 5.9 months.

Patients aged 18 to 65 had newly diagnosed hyperthyroidism lasting under 2 months. Patients having uncontrolled infection, another autoimmune disease, pregnancy or lactation were not included. A remark on this clonotype: Its target is unknown.

V was trimmed by 5 bases and J by 7 bases, leaving 8 bases between them. CDR1 DFQATT and CDR2 SNEGSKA come from the germline V gene (reference sequence). The CDR3 is made up of 10 amino acids. From RNA transcripts, TCR beta CDR3 regions were amplified. Researchers ran a first-round RT-PCR on the TCR CDR3 using the HTBI primer set. Via MiXCR, TCRdb re-called the multiplex PCR reads, giving one row per CDR3 protein. The sample has around 380,000 distinct CDR3 sequences, less than 15% seen once; the top ten hold less than 25%. The sequencing input was blood. The V call is TRBV20-1, the J call TRBJ1-2; the D is unclear. The receptor was isolated from a man in his thirties or forties with Graves' hyperthyroidism that later progressed to Graves' ophthalmopathy. The CDR3 sequence is CSAYAGGYTF. The CDR3 nucleotides read TGCAGTGCTTATGCTGGTGGCTACACCTTC.